Each of the 13 T cell receptor beta chains below was sequenced from the same sample in a study of T cell responses to AZD1222 COVID-19 vaccine. The table came from immunoSEQ multiplex PCR; TCRdb's copy has only in-frame clones and leaves some out. The table lists 140,000 to 150,000 clones, about 89% of them singletons. The sequencing here drew on peripheral blood, taken on day 0 of MenACWY control vaccination. These receptor sequences come from an adult in good health.

The chain's CDR3 is CASSGTHGAQYF. CDR3 DNA sequence: TGTGCCAGCAGCGGGACCCACGGGGCCCAGTACTTC. The chain has TRBV12-3 or TRBV12-4 and TRBJ2-5; either TRBD1 or TRBD2 may fit D (5 bases each). The CDR3 has 12 residues. V lost 6 bases, J lost 9 bases, and 14 bases lay in between.

The V call is TRBV30, the J call TRBJ2-5; the D gene is possibly TRBD1 (5 bases). CDR1 GTSNPN and CDR2 SVGIG come from the germline V gene (reference sequence). This CDR3 is built from 14 residues. V gave up 0 bases and J gave up 4 bases, with 12 bases separating them. The DNA of the CDR3 is TGTGCCTGGAGTGTAGGGGCCATGGGAGAGACCCAGTACTTC. Its translation: CAWSVGAMGETQYF. Full variable domain (missing parts from reference TRBV30 and TRBJ2-5): SQTIHQWPATLVQPVGSPLSLECTVEGTSNPNLYWYRQAAGRGLQLLFYSVGIGQISSEVPQNLSASRPQDRQFILSSKKLLLSDSGFYLCAWSVGAMGETQYFGPGTRLLVL.

This clone was counted a few times. The V call is TRBV28, the J call TRBJ1-4; 8 bases line up with TRBD1. The CDR3 is made up of 16 amino acids. V shed 3 bases, J shed 6 bases, and the junction held 9 bases outside the gene matches. The germline V gene has CDR1 MDHEN and CDR2 SYDVKM. The CDR3 nucleotides read TGTGCCAGCAGTTTCGTTCCAGGACAGGGTCATGAAAAACTGTTTTTT. Its translation is CASSFVPGQGHEKLFF.

The chain joins TRBV6-1 to TRBJ1-2; a weak D match, TRBD1 (6 bases). Trimming shortened V by 1 base and J by 5 bases, and 14 bases separated the two germline ends. Germline assignment: CDR1 MNHNS and CDR2 SASEGT. The CDR3 sequence is 15 residues long. This chain's CDR3 is CASSEVPGTLYGYTF. The CDR3, as DNA: TGTGCCAGCAGTGAAGTCCCCGGGACACTTTATGGCTACACCTTC.

The CDR3 DNA sequence: TGTGCCAGCTCAACTAACATAGGGAACGGGGAGCTGTTTTTT. Protein sequence: CASSTNIGNGELFF. The chain employs TRBV18 and TRBJ2-2; the D is unclear. There are 14 residues in the CDR3. The germline V gene has CDR1 KGHSH and CDR2 LQKENI. The germline V and J ends were trimmed by 5 bases and 7 bases, with 14 bases remaining between them.

V gene TRBV14 combines with J gene TRBJ1-5; D is possibly TRBD1 (5 bases). Trimming pared 1 base from V and 6 bases from J, leaving 7 bases between. This CDR3 region has 13 residues. Looked up from germline, CDR1 is SGHDN and CDR2 is FVKESK. The CDR3 nucleotides read TGTGCCAGCAGCCAAGGAGGGACTCAGCCCCAGCATTTT. Its translation is CASSQGGTQPQHF.

The rearrangement joins TRBV11-3 to TRBJ2-1; tentative D call: TRBD2 (6 bases). Trimming removed 5 bases from V and 4 bases from J, with 18 bases in between. The CDR3 has 16 residues. Germline lookup yields CDR1 SGHNT and CDR2 YENEEA. CDR3 coding DNA: TGTGCCAGCAGCCCAACGGAGGGTCCACCTTACAATGAGCAGTTCTTC. The encoded protein is CASSPTEGPPYNEQFF.

The chain employs TRBV19 and TRBJ2-4; D is possibly TRBD1 (6 bases). The CDR3 is 13 amino acids. The V gene's germline CDR1 is LNHDA and CDR2 SQIVND (reference sequence). V lost 7 bases and J lost 0, with 7 bases in between. DNA of the CDR3: TGTGCCAGTAAGGACAGAGCCAAAAACATTCAGTACTTC. This gives the protein CASKDRAKNIQYF.

The chain links TRBV30 to TRBJ2-3, with 8 bases fitting TRBD1. This CDR3 has 13 amino acids. V was pared by 5 bases and J by 6 bases, with 7 bases of the junction left unmatched. Germline V CDR1 and CDR2: GTSNPN, SVGIG (reference sequence). DNA for the CDR3: TGTGCCTGGTCCCAGACAGGGGCCGATACGCAGTATTTT. Protein: CAWSQTGADTQYF.

The J gene is TRBJ2-5, the V gene TRBV11-2; TRBD2 matches at 8 bases. The CDR3 sequence is 17 residues long. From germline, CDR1 is SGHAT and CDR2 FQNNGV. V trimming: 3 bases; J trimming: 5 bases; junction bases outside the gene matches: 14. CDR3 nucleotide sequence: TGTGCCAGCAGCTTCGGTGAGAGAGCTAGCGGGTTGGAGACCCAGTACTTC. The encoded protein is CASSFGERASGLETQYF.

The chain joins TRBV3-1 (or the pseudogene TRBV3-2) to TRBJ1-6, with no clear D. The germline CDR1 and CDR2 sequences are LGHDT and YNNKEL (reference sequence). Trimming removed 4 bases at V and 10 bases at J, with 8 bases between. CDR3 length: 12 amino acids. DNA of the CDR3: TGTGCCAGCAGCCCCCTCGGGTCACCCCTCCACTTT. It yields the protein CASSPLGSPLHF.

The chain links TRBV5-1 to TRBJ1-2; D gene uncertain. The CDR3 sequence is 10 residues long. Germline CDR1 SGHRS, CDR2 YFSETQ. V was pared by 10 bases and J by 3 bases, with 7 bases between. CDR3 protein: CAWRHYGYTF. For the CDR3, the DNA is TGCGCCTGGAGACACTATGGCTACACCTTC.

This clone was found a few times. The gene calls are TRBV19 and TRBJ1-1; 9 bases match TRBD1. Germline V gives CDR1 LNHDA, CDR2 SQIVND (reference sequence). There are 17 residues in the CDR3. V dropped 1 base and J dropped 5; count of bases not matched to a gene: 11. This CDR3 is CASSIVPGTGKGTEAFF. The CDR3 bases are TGTGCCAGTAGTATAGTTCCCGGGACAGGGAAGGGGACTGAAGCTTTCTTT.